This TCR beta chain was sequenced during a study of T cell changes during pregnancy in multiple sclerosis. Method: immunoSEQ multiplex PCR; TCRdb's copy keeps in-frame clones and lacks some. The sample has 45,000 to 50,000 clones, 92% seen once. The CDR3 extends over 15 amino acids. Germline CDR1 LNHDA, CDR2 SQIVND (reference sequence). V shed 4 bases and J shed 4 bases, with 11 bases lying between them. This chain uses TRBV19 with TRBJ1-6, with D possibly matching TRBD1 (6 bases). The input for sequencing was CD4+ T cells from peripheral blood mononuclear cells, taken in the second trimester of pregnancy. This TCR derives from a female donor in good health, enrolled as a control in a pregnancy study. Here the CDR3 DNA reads TGTGCCAGTAGTAAGGCAGGACAGTATAATTCACCCCTCCACTTT. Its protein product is CASSKAGQYNSPLHF.